One sample yielded the 19 T cell receptor beta chains listed below, sequenced in a study of sequential checkpoint blockade in melanoma. Treatment indicated: randomized to nivolumab then ipilimumab (arm A) or the reverse (arm B). Here immunoSEQ multiplex PCR was the method, and the copy in TCRdb shows in-frame clones only, minus some. The profile covers 6,500 to 8,000 clones, with about 28% appearing a single time and over 20% taken by the ten largest. Sequences were derived from tumor tissue (inferred from file names), sampled from a patient given nivolumab and ipilimumab in sequence. Receptors originate from a human donor with melanoma.

This chain joins TRBV5-1 and TRBJ1-4; D might be TRBD1 (6 bases). Germline values: CDR1 SGHRS, CDR2 YFSETQ. V gave up 2 bases and J gave up 4 bases, with 9 bases separating them. The CDR3 consists of 14 residues. This CDR3 reads CASSLGRGNEKLFF. The DNA of the CDR3 is TGCGCCAGCAGCTTAGGCAGGGGTAATGAAAAACTGTTTTTT.

The chain combines TRBV5-1 with TRBJ2-1, with D tentatively TRBD1 (6 bases). Germline values: CDR1 SGHRS, CDR2 YFSETQ. Trimming took off 2 bases at V and 9 bases at J, with 18 bases between the two ends. CDR3 size: 15 residues. The DNA of the CDR3 is TGCGCCAGCAGCTTCTCGGGGACACAAGGTCTTGAGCAGTTCTTC. It translates to CASSFSGTQGLEQFF.

The chain couples TRBV6-8 to TRBJ1-4; no firm D call. V was cut by 7 bases and J by 3 bases, with 15 bases left in between. The CDR3 has 15 amino acids. Germline V gene sequence: CDR1 MNHGY, CDR2 SAAAGT. CDR3 region: CASKASWAANEKLFF. The CDR3, as DNA: TGTGCCAGCAAAGCCTCCTGGGCGGCTAATGAAAAACTGTTTTTT.

This clone came up many times. The CDR3 region is CASRLGWSGSLKNNEQFF. Here the CDR3 DNA reads TGTGCAAGTCGCTTAGGTTGGTCCGGGAGCCTAAAGAACAATGAGCAGTTCTTC. V usage is TRBV12-2 and J usage is TRBJ2-1; the D call in the table, TRBD2, was not verified against the DNA. TRBV12-2 is a known pseudogene. The CDR3 loop spans 18 amino acids.

This clone was seen a few times. This chain connects TRBV6-8 to TRBJ1-2; D is ambiguous. V gave up 2 bases and J gave up 4 bases, with 11 bases separating them. Per the germline V gene, CDR1 is MNHGY and CDR2 is SAAAGT. The CDR3 is made up of 14 amino acids. In nucleotides, the CDR3 is TGTGCCAGCAGTTACGGGAGTTGGGGCTATGGCTACACCTTC. Translation: CASSYGSWGYGYTF.

This clone was counted ten times or more. X is used for the amino acid whose nucleotide is unread or ambiguous. The chain joins TRBV7-4 to TRBJ2-5, with D possibly called TRBD1 or TRBD2 (5 bases each). The germline V gene encodes CDR1 SGHVT and CDR2 SQSDAQ. V lost 1 base to trimming and J lost 5 bases, with 14 bases between them. The CDR3 contains 15 residues. The CDR3 DNA reads TGTGCCAGCAGCTTAGKCGACGGGMGGGGGGAGACCCAGTACTTC. This encodes CASSLXDGXGETQYF. The CDR3, in full, reads CASSLXDGRGETQYF.

This rearrangement joins TRBV19 to TRBJ2-7, with TRBD2 identical over 15 bases. CDR3 length: 17 amino acids. Per the germline V gene, CDR1 is LNHDA and CDR2 is SQIVND (reference sequence). V lost 4 bases, J lost 6 bases, and 10 bases stayed unmatched. The CDR3 sequence: CASSTGLAGGSMFEQYF. As DNA, the CDR3 is TGTGCCAGTAGTACAGGACTAGCGGGAGGGAGTATGTTCGAGCAGTACTTC.

This clone was seen only a few times. The V call is TRBV19, the J call TRBJ1-2, with 10 bases fitting TRBD1. Trimming removed 0 bases from V and 6 bases from J; junction bases left unmatched: 7. This CDR3 spans 16 amino acids. From germline, CDR1 is LNHDA and CDR2 SQIVND (reference sequence). The CDR3 region is CASSIDRQGARNGYTF. Written as DNA, the CDR3 is TGTGCCAGTAGTATAGATCGACAGGGGGCTCGCAATGGCTACACCTTC.

The gene calls are TRBV19 and TRBJ1-2; weak D call: TRBD1 (5 bases). Germline assignment: CDR1 LNHDA and CDR2 SQIVND (reference sequence). CDR3 length: 14 amino acids. Trimming pared 6 bases from V and 0 bases from J, leaving 11 bases between. The CDR3 nucleotides read TGTGCCAGTAGCCCAGGGACGGCTAACTATGGCTACACCTTC. Protein: CASSPGTANYGYTF.

The chain links TRBV14 to TRBJ2-7, with TRBD1 as a possible D gene (6 bases). The V end lost 3 bases, the J end lost 6 bases, and 18 bases lay between the germline ends. The CDR3 is 15 amino acids. Germline lookup yields CDR1 SGHDN and CDR2 FVKESK. This CDR3 is CASSQASGARREQYF. For the CDR3, the DNA is TGTGCCAGCAGCCAGGCCTCAGGGGCCCGACGCGAGCAGTACTTC.

This clone ranks as medium-sized (0.01 to 0.1%). One end of the junction does not line up with germline, which may come from a read error. The V and J genes are TRBV11-3 and TRBJ2-7; D may be TRBD1 or TRBD2 (6 bases each). Germline V gene sequence: CDR1 SGHNT, CDR2 YENEEA. CDR3 length: 14 residues. This chain's CDR3 is CASSLEGGVYEQYF. In DNA, the CDR3 is TGTGCCAGCAGCCTAGAGGGGGGAGTCTACGAGCAGTACTTC. Drawing the rest from reference TRBV11-3 and TRBJ2-7, the complete variable domain is EAGVVQSPRYKIIEKKQPVAFWCNPISGHNTLYWYLQNLGQGPELLIRYENEEAVDDSQLPKDRFSAERLKGVDSTLKIQPAELGDSAVYLCASSLEGGVYEQYFGPGTRLTVT.

The V call is TRBV10-2, the J call TRBJ1-1; D unresolved. This CDR3 region has 14 residues. Trimming took 5 bases from V and 8 from J, leaving 18 bases between them. Germline V lookup: CDR1 WSHSY, CDR2 SAAADI. The CDR3 nucleotides are TGCGCCAGCAGTCGTCGCCCAACGGAGGTAGAAGCTTTCTTT. It encodes CASSRRPTEVEAFF.

The sample holds many counts of this clone. The J gene is TRBJ2-7, the V gene TRBV11-3; 9 bases line up with TRBD2. The germline gives CDR1 SGHNT, CDR2 YENEEA. The CDR3 runs 15 residues. The V segment lost 5 bases and the J segment 1 base; nucleotides outside the gene matches: 6. The CDR3 spells CASSGQREESYEQYF. CDR3 nucleotide sequence: TGTGCCAGCAGCGGCCAGCGGGAGGAATCCTACGAGCAGTACTTC. Drawing the rest from reference TRBV11-3 and TRBJ2-7, the complete variable domain is EAGVVQSPRYKIIEKKQPVAFWCNPISGHNTLYWYLQNLGQGPELLIRYENEEAVDDSQLPKDRFSAERLKGVDSTLKIQPAELGDSAVYLCASSGQREESYEQYFGPGTRLTVT.

J is TRBJ1-4 and V is TRBV15, with D tentatively TRBD1 (5 bases). The CDR3 runs 14 residues. V lost 0 bases, J lost 7 bases, and 9 bases lay in between. Germline CDR1 reads LNHNV; CDR2 reads YYDKDF (reference sequence). Written as DNA, the CDR3 is TGTGCCACCAGCAGAGACAGGGAGGGTGAAAAACTGTTTTTT. Its protein product is CATSRDREGEKLFF.

Judged by abundance, this clone is medium-sized (0.01 to 0.1%). V usage is TRBV9 and J usage is TRBJ2-1; D gene uncertain. Looked up from germline, CDR1 is SGDLS and CDR2 is YYNGEE. The CDR3 consists of 14 residues. V lost 0 bases, J lost 8 bases, and 12 bases lay in between. The CDR3 loop reads CASSVATVWDEQFF. Written as DNA, the CDR3 is TGTGCCAGCAGCGTAGCTACAGTTTGGGATGAGCAGTTCTTC.

This clone is medium-sized within its sample. The rearrangement joins TRBV19 to TRBJ2-1; tentatively, D is TRBD1 (6 bases). There are 15 residues in the CDR3. Trimming removed 7 bases at V and 3 bases at J, with 16 bases between. Germline V gives CDR1 LNHDA, CDR2 SQIVND (reference sequence). For the CDR3, the DNA is TGTGCCAGTACCCCCACAGGGCTAAACTACAATGAGCAGTTCTTC. It encodes CASTPTGLNYNEQFF.

This chain joins TRBV14 and TRBJ1-1; D is ambiguous. Germline assignment: CDR1 SGHDN and CDR2 FVKESK. The CDR3 extends over 13 amino acids. V lost 4 bases and J lost 2, with 8 bases in between. The CDR3 reads CASSPTVNTEAFF. The CDR3 DNA reads TGTGCCAGCAGCCCGACGGTAAACACTGAAGCTTTCTTT.

This chain uses TRBV5-1 with TRBJ2-7; 8 nucleotides align to TRBD2. Trimming removed 3 bases from V and 3 bases from J; junction bases left unmatched: 8. The CDR3 covers 15 residues. Germline CDR1 reads SGHRS; CDR2 reads YFSETQ. The CDR3, as DNA: TGCGCCAGCAGCTCCACTAGCGGAGGAAGCTACGAGCAGTACTTC. Translated: CASSSTSGGSYEQYF.

This clone is medium-sized by share. The chain employs TRBV30 and TRBJ1-4; D remains ambiguous. The germline gives CDR1 GTSNPN, CDR2 SVGIG (reference sequence). Trimming removed 1 base at V and 4 bases at J, with 16 bases between. The CDR3 is 16 residues long. CDR3 protein: CAWSGGMDLSNEKLFF. CDR3 nucleotides: TGTGCCTGGAGTGGTGGTATGGATTTGAGTAATGAAAAACTGTTTTTT.